This TCR beta chain was found in a study of blood T cell repertoires in COVID-19. Study details: In each case, the material was cDNA or gDNA derived from T cells, B-cell-depleted T cells, or PBMCs.

In the original processing: Reference gene primer amplification gave nucleated cell count estimates. Produced via immunoSEQ multiplex PCR; TCRdb's table is partial and in-frame only. Clonal size and the V and J genes are those of that table, whereas D and trimming came from the DNA. The repertoire holds around 100,000 clones, with 65% to 85% as singletons. V lost 6 bases and J lost 4, with 10 bases in between. CDR3 length: 13 amino acids. The chain carries TRBV12-3 or TRBV12-4 and TRBJ1-5; D may be TRBD1 (6 bases). The sequenced material came from peripheral blood. The TCR originated in a woman between 65 and 79 years old with acute or convalescent COVID-19. CDR3 in amino acids: CASRVQGNQPQHF. CDR3 nucleotide sequence: TGTGCCAGCAGGGTCCAGGGGAATCAGCCCCAGCATTTT.